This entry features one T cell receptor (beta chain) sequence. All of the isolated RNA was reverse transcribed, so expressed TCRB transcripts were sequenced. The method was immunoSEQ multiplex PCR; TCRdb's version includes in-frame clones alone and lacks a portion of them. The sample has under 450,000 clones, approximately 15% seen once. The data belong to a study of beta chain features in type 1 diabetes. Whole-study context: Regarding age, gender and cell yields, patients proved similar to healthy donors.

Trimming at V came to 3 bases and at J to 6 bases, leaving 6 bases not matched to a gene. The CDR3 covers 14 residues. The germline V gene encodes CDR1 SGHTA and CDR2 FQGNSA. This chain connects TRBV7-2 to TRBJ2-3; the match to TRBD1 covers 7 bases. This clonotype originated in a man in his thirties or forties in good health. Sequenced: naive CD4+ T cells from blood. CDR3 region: CASSFRTGLDTQYF. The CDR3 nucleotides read TGTGCCAGCAGCTTCAGGACAGGTCTGGATACGCAGTATTTT.